There are a few counts of the clone carrying this TCR beta chain. Its antigen is as yet unknown. MiXCR, run by TCRdb on the reads, gives a single entry per CDR3 protein. The sample comprises approximately 170,000 distinct CDR3 sequences, roughly 15% of which are singletons, and 18% rests with the top ten. This entry is derived from a study of T cell repertoires in cytomegalovirus infection. About the study: Signatures in public TCR beta sequences pointed to both CMV infection and matching HLA type.

General study findings and limits: Cumulated frequencies of public TCR beta families served to identify carriers of CMV plus the relevant HLA. The study found HLA-C-restricted CMV-specific TCR beta clonotypes dominating the ex vivo response.

The CDR3 extends over 14 amino acids. Germline V lookup: CDR1 SGHTA, CDR2 FQGNSA. Trimming at V came to 5 bases and at J to 1 base, leaving 4 bases not matched to a gene. The receptor comes from a human donor in good health (CMV status not recorded). Some clones in this sample may be carry-over from other donors' samples. The sequenced sample consisted of CD8+ T cells from PBMCs. This chain connects TRBV7-2 to TRBJ2-5; 7 nucleotides align to TRBD2. CDR3 sequence (DNA): TGTGCCAGCAGCCACGGACTAGTCCAAGAGACCCAGTACTTC. It codes for CASSHGLVQETQYF.